This TCR beta chain was retrieved from a study of CD8 T cells in Susac syndrome. V lost 3 bases and J lost 6; bases outside the gene matches: 3. CDR1 is DFQATT and CDR2 is SNEGSKA in the germline V gene (reference sequence). The length of the CDR3 is 12 residues. About 0.5 to 1 ug RNA was reverse transcribed with random hexamers. TCRdb independently ran MiXCR on the immunoSEQ multiplex PCR reads; one entry per CDR3 protein. The sample holds 75,000 to 95,000 distinct CDR3 sequences; 95% to 96% are singletons and the top ten take more than 0.55%. The sequence was collected from a human donor with Susac syndrome. The chain uses TRBV20-1 and TRBJ2-5, with TRBD2 matching 8 bases. The sequencing input was CD8+ T cells from PBMCs. As DNA, the CDR3 is TGCAGTGCTAGCGGGGGGGCCAAGACCCAGTACTTC. This gives the protein CSASGGAKTQYF.